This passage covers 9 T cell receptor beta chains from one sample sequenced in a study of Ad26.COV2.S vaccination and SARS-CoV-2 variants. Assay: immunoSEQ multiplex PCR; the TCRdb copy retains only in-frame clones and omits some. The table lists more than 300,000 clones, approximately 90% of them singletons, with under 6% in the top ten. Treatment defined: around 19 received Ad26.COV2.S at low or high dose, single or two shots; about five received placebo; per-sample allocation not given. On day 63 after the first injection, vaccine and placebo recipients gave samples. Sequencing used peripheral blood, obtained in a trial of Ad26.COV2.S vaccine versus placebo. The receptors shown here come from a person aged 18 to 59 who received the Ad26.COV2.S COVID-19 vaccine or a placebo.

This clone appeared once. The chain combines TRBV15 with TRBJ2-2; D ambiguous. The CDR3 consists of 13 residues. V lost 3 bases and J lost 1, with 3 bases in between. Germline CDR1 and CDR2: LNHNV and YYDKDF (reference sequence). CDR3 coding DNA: TGTGCCACCAGCAGGGAGAACACCGGGGAGCTGTTTTTT. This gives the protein CATSRENTGELFF.

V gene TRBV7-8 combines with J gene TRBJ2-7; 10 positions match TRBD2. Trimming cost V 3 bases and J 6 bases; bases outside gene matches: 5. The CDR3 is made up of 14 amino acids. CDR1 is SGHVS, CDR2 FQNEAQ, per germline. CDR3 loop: CASSLASGSREQYF. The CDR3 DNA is TGTGCCAGCAGCTTGGCTAGCGGGAGTCGCGAGCAGTACTTC.

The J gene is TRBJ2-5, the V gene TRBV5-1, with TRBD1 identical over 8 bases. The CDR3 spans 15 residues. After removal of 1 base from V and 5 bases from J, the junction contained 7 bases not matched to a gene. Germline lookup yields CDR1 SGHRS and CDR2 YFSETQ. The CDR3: CASSLMGQGAETQYF. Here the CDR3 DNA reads TGCGCCAGCAGCTTGATGGGGCAGGGGGCTGAGACCCAGTACTTC. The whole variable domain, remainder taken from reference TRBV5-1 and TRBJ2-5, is KAGVTQTPRYLIKTRGQQVTLSCSPISGHRSVSWYQQTPGQGLQFLFEYFSETQRNKGNFPGRFSGRQFSNSRSEMNVSTLELGDSALYLCASSLMGQGAETQYFGPGTRLLVL.

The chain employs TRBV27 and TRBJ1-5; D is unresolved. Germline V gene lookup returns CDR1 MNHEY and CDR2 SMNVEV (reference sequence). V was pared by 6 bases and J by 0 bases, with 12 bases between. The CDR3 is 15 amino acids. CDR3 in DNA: TGTGCCAGCAGCCTGAACGGTAATAGCAATCAGCCCCAGCATTTT. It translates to CASSLNGNSNQPQHF.

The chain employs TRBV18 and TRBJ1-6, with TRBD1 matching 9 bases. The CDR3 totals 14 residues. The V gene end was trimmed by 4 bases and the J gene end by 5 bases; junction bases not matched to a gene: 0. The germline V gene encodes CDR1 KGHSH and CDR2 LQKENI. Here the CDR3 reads CASSRQGDNSPLHF. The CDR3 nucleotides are TGTGCCAGCTCACGACAGGGGGATAATTCACCCCTCCACTTT.

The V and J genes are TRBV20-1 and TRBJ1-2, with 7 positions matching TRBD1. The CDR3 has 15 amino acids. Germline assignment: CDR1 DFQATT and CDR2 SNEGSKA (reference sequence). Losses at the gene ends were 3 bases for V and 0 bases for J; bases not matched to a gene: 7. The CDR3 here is CSASQRDSANYGYTF. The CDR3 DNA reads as TGCAGTGCTAGTCAGCGGGACAGCGCTAACTATGGCTACACCTTC.

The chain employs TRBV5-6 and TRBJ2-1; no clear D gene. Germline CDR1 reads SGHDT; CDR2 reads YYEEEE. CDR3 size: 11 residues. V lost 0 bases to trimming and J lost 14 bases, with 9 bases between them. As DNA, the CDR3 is TGTGCCAGCAGCTTGGGGTCCTCGAAGTTCTTC. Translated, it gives CASSLGSSKFF.

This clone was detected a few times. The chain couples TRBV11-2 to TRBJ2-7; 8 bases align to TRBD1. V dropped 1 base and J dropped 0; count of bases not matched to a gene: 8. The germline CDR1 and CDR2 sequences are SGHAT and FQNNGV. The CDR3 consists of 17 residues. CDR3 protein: CASSLGTGGGRSYEQYF. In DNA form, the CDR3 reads TGTGCCAGCAGCTTAGGAACAGGGGGAGGCCGCTCCTACGAGCAGTACTTC. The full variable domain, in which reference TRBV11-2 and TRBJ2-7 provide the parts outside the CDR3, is EAGVAQSPRYKIIEKRQSVAFWCNPISGHATLYWYQQILGQGPKLLIQFQNNGVVDDSQLPKDRFSAERLKGVDSTLKIQPAKLEDSAVYLCASSLGTGGGRSYEQYFGPGTRLTVT.

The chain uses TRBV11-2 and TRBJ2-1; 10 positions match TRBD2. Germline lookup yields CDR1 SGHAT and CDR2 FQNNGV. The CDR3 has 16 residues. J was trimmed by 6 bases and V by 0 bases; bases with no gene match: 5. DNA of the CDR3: TGTGCCAGCAGCTTAGAGAGACTAGCGGGTTTCAATGAGCAGTTCTTC. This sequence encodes CASSLERLAGFNEQFF.